This is a list of T cell receptor beta chains from one sample in a study of cytomegalovirus exposure and HLA in healthy donors. Clones were read by immunoSEQ multiplex PCR, and TCRdb kept only the in-frame ones, dropping some. The repertoire holds approximately 130,000 clones, roughly 80% seen once, with around 1.5% in the top ten. Sequenced: PBMCs. The receptor set was obtained from a woman in her late teens or twenties in good health and CMV-seronegative. Each CDR3 is given with its conserved first and last residue. Each record gives: D gene, clone size, J gene, V gene, CDR3 protein, CDR3 DNA. A D gene is named only where the DNA matches it firmly. Clone size is shown for a subset of rows, as once, few, many or a class of expanded clone.

d_gene: TRBD2; abundance: .; j_gene: TRBJ2-3; v_gene: TRBV19; CDR3aa: CASSFSGVGSDTQYF; CDR3nt: TGTGCCAGTAGTTTCAGCGGGGTGGGGTCAGATACGCAGTATTTT
d_gene: TRBD1; abundance: .; j_gene: TRBJ1-1; v_gene: TRBV2; CDR3aa: CASSTDRGFFF; CDR3nt: TGTGCCAGCAGTACCGACAGGGGGTTTTTCTTT
d_gene: .; abundance: few; j_gene: TRBJ1-5; v_gene: TRBV30; CDR3aa: CAWSVQTSNQPQHF; CDR3nt: TGTGCCTGGAGTGTACAAACAAGCAATCAGCCCCAGCATTTT
d_gene: .; abundance: .; j_gene: TRBJ2-7; v_gene: TRBV13; CDR3aa: CASSLGVGGTYEQYF; CDR3nt: TGTGCCAGCAGCTTAGGAGTGGGAGGAACCTACGAGCAGTACTTC
d_gene: .; abundance: .; j_gene: TRBJ2-1; v_gene: TRBV9; CDR3aa: CASSVGAYPYNEQFF; CDR3nt: TGTGCCAGCAGCGTGGGAGCGTACCCCTACAATGAGCAGTTCTTC
d_gene: .; abundance: .; j_gene: TRBJ2-4; v_gene: TRBV29-1; CDR3aa: CSVLKNSQYF; CDR3nt: TGCAGCGTTTTGAAAAACAGTCAGTACTTC
d_gene: .; abundance: .; j_gene: TRBJ1-6; v_gene: TRBV19; CDR3aa: CASSIGFGGSYNSPLHF; CDR3nt: TGTGCCAGTAGTATAGGGTTCGGCGGCTCCTATAATTCACCCCTCCACTTT
d_gene: .; abundance: .; j_gene: TRBJ2-1; v_gene: TRBV29-1; CDR3aa: CSVGERLVINEQFF; CDR3nt: TGCAGCGTTGGCGAAAGACTAGTCATAAATGAGCAGTTCTTC
d_gene: .; abundance: .; j_gene: TRBJ1-6; v_gene: TRBV7-8; CDR3aa: CASSLVNSYNSPLHF; CDR3nt: TGTGCCAGCAGCTTAGTTAACTCCTATAATTCACCCCTCCACTTT
d_gene: TRBD1; abundance: .; j_gene: TRBJ1-1; v_gene: TRBV12-5; CDR3aa: CASDPGQALEAFF; CDR3nt: TGTGCTAGTGACCCCGGACAGGCTTTAGAAGCTTTCTTT
d_gene: .; abundance: .; j_gene: TRBJ1-1; v_gene: TRBV5-8; CDR3aa: CASSGAGSTSNTEAFF; CDR3nt: TGTGCCAGCAGCGGGGCCGGGTCTACCTCGAACACTGAAGCTTTCTTT
d_gene: TRBD1; abundance: .; j_gene: TRBJ1-6; v_gene: TRBV4-1; CDR3aa: CASSGPGQGNSPLHF; CDR3nt: TGCGCCAGCAGCGGGCCGGGACAGGGTAATTCACCCCTCCACTTT
d_gene: .; abundance: once; j_gene: TRBJ1-5; v_gene: TRBV6-5; CDR3aa: CASSSWGEPQHF; CDR3nt: TGTGCCAGCAGTTCCTGGGGGGAGCCCCAGCATTTT
d_gene: .; abundance: .; j_gene: TRBJ1-5; v_gene: TRBV6-5; CDR3aa: CASRTGPNQPQHF; CDR3nt: TGTGCCAGCAGAACAGGGCCGAATCAGCCCCAGCATTTT
d_gene: .; abundance: .; j_gene: TRBJ1-1; v_gene: TRBV11-2; CDR3aa: CASSIQQGNTEAFF; CDR3nt: TGTGCCAGCAGTATACAACAGGGGAACACTGAAGCTTTCTTT
d_gene: .; abundance: .; j_gene: TRBJ1-1; v_gene: TRBV5-8; CDR3aa: CASSLTGGRNTEAFF; CDR3nt: TGTGCCAGCAGCCTTACGGGAGGGAGGAACACTGAAGCTTTCTTT
d_gene: .; abundance: .; j_gene: TRBJ1-6; v_gene: TRBV5-4; CDR3aa: CASSLVADYNSPLHF; CDR3nt: TGTGCCAGCAGCTTGGTGGCGGACTATAATTCACCCCTCCACTTT
d_gene: .; abundance: .; j_gene: TRBJ1-1; v_gene: TRBV5-1; CDR3aa: CASSLEGRVMNTEAFF; CDR3nt: TGCGCCAGCAGCTTGGAGGGCAGGGTAATGAACACTGAAGCTTTCTTT
d_gene: TRBD1; abundance: .; j_gene: TRBJ1-2; v_gene: TRBV25-1; CDR3aa: CATRQGAGYTF; CDR3nt: TGTGCCACCAGACAGGGGGCTGGCTACACCTTC
d_gene: .; abundance: .; j_gene: TRBJ1-2; v_gene: TRBV7-2; CDR3aa: CASSLQQGVYGYTF; CDR3nt: TGTGCCAGCAGTTTACAACAGGGCGTTTATGGCTACACCTTC
d_gene: .; abundance: .; j_gene: TRBJ2-7; v_gene: TRBV19; CDR3aa: CASSPSWGPDPYEQYF; CDR3nt: TGTGCCAGTAGTCCCAGTTGGGGCCCCGACCCCTACGAGCAGTACTTC
d_gene: .; abundance: once; j_gene: TRBJ2-7; v_gene: TRBV6-5; CDR3aa: CASSRPGQGSYEQYF; CDR3nt: TGTGCCAGCAGCCGACCGGGACAAGGGTCCTACGAGCAGTACTTC
d_gene: TRBD1; abundance: .; j_gene: TRBJ2-7; v_gene: TRBV6-5; CDR3aa: CASSYSTGIASYEQYF; CDR3nt: TGTGCCAGCAGTTACTCGACAGGGATTGCCTCCTACGAGCAGTACTTC
d_gene: .; abundance: .; j_gene: TRBJ1-6; v_gene: TRBV19; CDR3aa: CASTDSSVGPLHF; CDR3nt: TGTGCCAGTACGGACAGTTCCGTGGGGCCCCTCCACTTT
d_gene: TRBD1; abundance: few; j_gene: TRBJ1-5; v_gene: TRBV7-6; CDR3aa: CASSPGTGSNQPQHF; CDR3nt: TGTGCCAGCAGCCCCGGGACAGGGAGCAATCAGCCCCAGCATTTT
d_gene: .; abundance: .; j_gene: TRBJ1-2; v_gene: TRBV6-5; CDR3aa: CASSYSVEGTLYGYTF; CDR3nt: TGTGCCAGCAGTTACTCGGTGGAGGGAACACTCTATGGCTACACCTTC
d_gene: TRBD2; abundance: .; j_gene: TRBJ2-1; v_gene: TRBV5-4; CDR3aa: CASSLGTSVAFF; CDR3nt: TGTGCCAGCAGCTTGGGGACTAGCGTCGCGTTCTTC
d_gene: .; abundance: .; j_gene: TRBJ2-1; v_gene: TRBV2; CDR3aa: CASSLSYTEQFF; CDR3nt: TGTGCCAGCAGCCTGTCTTACACTGAGCAGTTCTTC
d_gene: .; abundance: .; j_gene: TRBJ2-7; v_gene: TRBV11-2; CDR3aa: CASSPSGTPPYEQYF; CDR3nt: TGTGCCAGCAGCCCCTCCGGGACACCTCCCTACGAGCAGTACTTC
d_gene: .; abundance: .; j_gene: TRBJ2-7; v_gene: TRBV5-1; CDR3aa: CASRPLANSYEQYF; CDR3nt: TGCGCCAGCAGACCCTTAGCGAACTCCTACGAGCAGTACTTC
d_gene: TRBD2; abundance: .; j_gene: TRBJ2-1; v_gene: TRBV27; CDR3aa: CASSFSGSSYNEQFF; CDR3nt: TGTGCCAGCAGTTTTAGCGGGAGCTCCTACAATGAGCAGTTCTTC
d_gene: TRBD2; abundance: .; j_gene: TRBJ2-7; v_gene: TRBV4-2; CDR3aa: CASSQVTREGLEQYF; CDR3nt: TGTGCCAGCAGCCAAGTAACCCGGGAGGGCCTTGAGCAGTACTTC
d_gene: TRBD1; abundance: few; j_gene: TRBJ1-5; v_gene: TRBV5-6; CDR3aa: CASNRQGADNQPQHF; CDR3nt: TGTGCCAGCAACCGACAGGGGGCGGACAATCAGCCCCAGCATTTT
d_gene: TRBD2; abundance: .; j_gene: TRBJ2-1; v_gene: TRBV27; CDR3aa: CASRLAPSGRTYNEQFF; CDR3nt: TGTGCCAGCAGACTCGCCCCTAGCGGGAGAACCTACAATGAGCAGTTCTTC
d_gene: .; abundance: .; j_gene: TRBJ1-2; v_gene: TRBV4-1; CDR3aa: CASSQVPKRIANYGYTF; CDR3nt: TGCGCCAGCAGCCAAGTTCCAAAACGCATAGCTAACTATGGCTACACCTTC
d_gene: .; abundance: .; j_gene: TRBJ2-1; v_gene: TRBV19; CDR3aa: CASSPPRRGANYEQFF; CDR3nt: TGTGCCAGTAGTCCCCCCCGCAGGGGAGCCAATTATGAGCAGTTCTTC
d_gene: .; abundance: .; j_gene: TRBJ1-5; v_gene: TRBV6-1; CDR3aa: CASTESGAHQPQHF; CDR3nt: TGTGCCAGCACCGAGTCAGGGGCCCATCAGCCCCAGCATTTT
d_gene: TRBD1; abundance: .; j_gene: TRBJ2-7; v_gene: TRBV7-9; CDR3aa: CASSDRGETYEQYF; CDR3nt: TGTGCCAGCAGTGACAGGGGTGAGACCTACGAGCAGTACTTC
d_gene: .; abundance: .; j_gene: TRBJ1-1; v_gene: TRBV21-1; CDR3aa: CASSSLEDRNTEAFF; CDR3nt: TGTGCCAGCAGCTCACTGGAGGACAGAAACACTGAAGCTTTCTTT
d_gene: TRBD1; abundance: .; j_gene: TRBJ2-7; v_gene: TRBV9; CDR3aa: CASSRGQGGYEQYF; CDR3nt: TGTGCCAGCAGTCGTGGACAGGGAGGCTACGAGCAGTACTTC
d_gene: TRBD1; abundance: .; j_gene: TRBJ1-1; v_gene: TRBV2; CDR3aa: CASKLQGVDTEAFF; CDR3nt: TGTGCCAGCAAACTTCAGGGGGTGGACACTGAAGCTTTCTTT
d_gene: .; abundance: .; j_gene: TRBJ1-1; v_gene: TRBV18; CDR3aa: CASSPLRGENTEAFF; CDR3nt: TGTGCCAGCTCACCACTTCGCGGAGAGAACACTGAAGCTTTCTTT
d_gene: TRBD2; abundance: .; j_gene: TRBJ2-5; v_gene: TRBV7-7; CDR3aa: CASSPGAGGEETQYF; CDR3nt: TGTGCCAGCAGCCCTGGGGCGGGAGGGGAAGAGACCCAGTACTTC
d_gene: .; abundance: few; j_gene: TRBJ1-2; v_gene: TRBV12-5; CDR3aa: CASGPPGQSYGYTF; CDR3nt: TGTGCTAGTGGACCCCCCGGACAGAGTTATGGCTACACCTTC
d_gene: TRBD1; abundance: .; j_gene: TRBJ1-2; v_gene: TRBV6-1; CDR3aa: CASSEIRRQGNYGYTF; CDR3nt: TGTGCCAGCAGTGAAATAAGACGACAGGGTAACTATGGCTACACCTTC
d_gene: .; abundance: .; j_gene: TRBJ2-7; v_gene: TRBV19; CDR3aa: CASSIALTPGYEQYF; CDR3nt: TGTGCCAGTAGTATAGCGCTAACCCCGGGGTACGAGCAGTACTTC
d_gene: .; abundance: .; j_gene: TRBJ1-4; v_gene: TRBV1; CDR3aa: CTSSLWPQSGEKLFF; CDR3nt: TGCACCAGCAGCCTTTGGCCTCAGTCGGGTGAAAAACTGTTTTTT
d_gene: .; abundance: .; j_gene: TRBJ1-5; v_gene: TRBV6-1; CDR3aa: CASNLNGGNQPQHF; CDR3nt: TGTGCCAGCAACCTAAACGGGGGCAATCAGCCCCAGCATTTT
d_gene: .; abundance: .; j_gene: TRBJ1-5; v_gene: TRBV4-2; CDR3aa: CASSLTGLNYQPQHF; CDR3nt: TGTGCCAGCAGCCTTACAGGGCTTAACTATCAGCCCCAGCATTTT
d_gene: TRBD2; abundance: few; j_gene: TRBJ2-1; v_gene: TRBV7-6; CDR3aa: CASSWTSGRVNEQFF; CDR3nt: TGTGCCAGCAGCTGGACTAGCGGGAGGGTGAATGAGCAGTTCTTC
d_gene: TRBD2; abundance: .; j_gene: TRBJ2-1; v_gene: TRBV5-6; CDR3aa: CASSLGSSGANEQFF; CDR3nt: TGTGCCAGCAGCTTGGGATCTAGCGGAGCCAATGAGCAGTTCTTC
d_gene: .; abundance: .; j_gene: TRBJ1-2; v_gene: TRBV15; CDR3aa: CATSPQGGRGYTF; CDR3nt: TGTGCCACCAGCCCTCAGGGTGGAAGAGGCTACACCTTC
d_gene: .; abundance: once; j_gene: TRBJ1-4; v_gene: TRBV4-3; CDR3aa: CASSPRGGTTNEKLFF; CDR3nt: TGCGCCAGCAGCCCCCGCGGGGGCACAACTAATGAAAAACTGTTTTTT
d_gene: .; abundance: .; j_gene: TRBJ2-7; v_gene: TRBV20-1; CDR3aa: CSAPDIYEQYF; CDR3nt: TGCAGTGCTCCGGACATCTACGAGCAGTACTTC
d_gene: TRBD1; abundance: few; j_gene: TRBJ2-7; v_gene: TRBV4-3; CDR3aa: CASSQDYSRTGYYGQYF; CDR3nt: TGCGCCAGCAGCCAAGATTACTCCAGGACAGGATACTACGGGCAGTACTTC